This entry concerns a single T cell receptor beta chain. The antigen remains unidentified. This sample stems from a study of graft-versus-host responses after intestinal transplantation. In the study overall: After anti-thymocyte globulin induction, recipients took tacrolimus and steroids for three to four years.

Per the germline V gene, CDR1 is KGHSY and CDR2 is FQNENV. CDR3 length: 15 residues. V trimming: 4 bases; J trimming: 4 bases; junction bases outside the gene matches: 9. Assay used: immunoSEQ multiplex PCR; TCRdb lists only in-frame clones, some missing. The table has some 88,000 clones, roughly 91% seen once. The chain recombines TRBV16 with TRBJ1-2, with 7 bases aligning to TRBD1. The receptor was isolated from a human donor who received an intestinal transplant. The sequences come from unstimulated CD8+ T cells sorted from spleen or lymph node cells, collected before intestinal transplant. The CDR3 spells CASSPLQGMAYGYTF. The CDR3 DNA reads TGTGCCAGCAGCCCACTACAGGGGATGGCCTATGGCTACACCTTC.